This T cell receptor (beta chain) was identified in a study of CD8 T cells in ankylosing spondylitis. This clonotype was observed many times. TCRdb reanalysed the 5' RACE reads using MiXCR and keeps one entry per CDR3 protein. Of about 220,000 distinct CDR3 sequences in the sample, approximately 24% were seen once. This CDR3 has 15 residues. The sequenced sample consisted of blood, either unsorted or a sorted T cell fraction (not recorded which). The clonotype was recovered from a male donor with ankylosing spondylitis or in good health (not recorded which). V and J are TRBV21-1 and TRBJ2-5; the DNA was not used to check the table's D call, TRBD1. TRBV21-1 is described as a pseudogene. CDR3 residues: CASSRKATGEETQYF. CDR3 nucleotides: TGTGCCAGCAGCAGAAAAGCCACAGGGGAAGAGACCCAGTACTTC.